Below, 2 T cell receptor beta chains from the same sample are listed, as sequenced in a study of T cell changes during pregnancy in multiple sclerosis. Clones were sequenced by immunoSEQ multiplex PCR, and TCRdb holds only the in-frame ones, with some missing. The sample holds some 100,000 clones; 90% to 95% are singletons and the top ten take over 0.8%. Material: peripheral blood, obtained before pregnancy. The receptors come from a female donor with multiple sclerosis, enrolled in a pregnancy study.

The chain has TRBV9 and TRBJ1-1; TRBD1 is a possible D gene (6 bases). The CDR3 covers 17 residues. Trimming cost V 2 bases and J 1 base, with 18 bases left between them. From germline, CDR1 is SGDLS and CDR2 YYNGEE. The CDR3 sequence: CASSVGVGGVWNTEAFF. DNA of the CDR3: TGTGCCAGCAGCGTGGGGGTAGGGGGTGTTTGGAACACTGAAGCTTTCTTT.

V usage is TRBV5-4 and J usage is TRBJ2-1, with D possibly TRBD2 on 5 matching bases. The CDR3 is 15 amino acids. V was cut by 1 base and J by 4 bases, with 12 bases left in between. The germline CDR1 and CDR2 sequences are SGHNT and YYREEE (reference sequence). CDR3 DNA sequence: TGTGCCAGCAGCTTGTTGCGCGGAGGTTACAATGAGCAGTTCTTC. Its protein product is CASSLLRGGYNEQFF. Drawing the rest from reference TRBV5-4 and TRBJ2-1, the complete variable domain is ETGVTQSPTHLIKTRGQQVTLRCSSQSGHNTVSWYQQALGQGPQFIFQYYREEENGRGNFPPRFSGLQFPNYSSELNVNALELDDSALYLCASSLLRGGYNEQFFGPGTRLTVL.